A selection of T cell receptor beta chains follows, all from one sample in a study of cytomegalovirus exposure and HLA in healthy donors. The repertoire was sequenced with immunoSEQ multiplex PCR; TCRdb's copy has only in-frame clones and lacks some. The data contain about 200,000 clones, approximately 90% of them seen just once; the ten biggest clones take up 1% to 1.4%. The specimen was PBMCs. Receptor source: a boy aged 2 to 10 in good health and CMV-seronegative. Both conserved end residues are part of each CDR3. A D gene is named only where the DNA matches it firmly. Some rows mark clone size as missing; the rest say once, few, many or name a class of expanded clone.

>.|TRBJ1-4|TRBV5-1|TRBD1
TGCGCCAGCAGCTTATCCGGGACAGCAACTAATGAAAAACTGTTTTTT
CASSLSGTATNEKLFF
>once|TRBJ2-3|TRBV30|.
TGTGCCCCTCCCAAAGCCGGGAGCCCACGCACAGATACGCAGTATTTT
CAPPKAGSPRTDTQYF
>.|TRBJ1-3|TRBV28|TRBD1
TGTGCCAGCAGTGGGACAGGGGGGAGAAACACCATATATTTT
CASSGTGGRNTIYF
>.|TRBJ2-3|TRBV29-1|.
TGCAGCGTTGGCGGGCTTTGGGTAGATACGCAGTATTTT
CSVGGLWVDTQYF
>.|TRBJ2-3|TRBV18|TRBD1
TGTGCCAGCTCACCACAGAACAGGGGGTCAGGTACGCAGTATTTT
CASSPQNRGSGTQYF
>.|TRBJ2-3|TRBV27|.
TGTGCCAGCACCTCACTTCGGCGGCTGAGCACAGATACGCAGTATTTT
CASTSLRRLSTDTQYF
>.|TRBJ2-2|TRBV12-5|TRBD1
TGTGCTAGTGGTAGACAGGGTTACGCGGAGCTGTTTTTT
CASGRQGYAELFF
>.|TRBJ1-1|TRBV28|.
TGTGCCAGCAGTTCCATGAACACTGAAGCTTTCTTT
CASSSMNTEAFF
>.|TRBJ2-2|TRBV9|.
TGTGCCAGCAGCGATCCCCGACTTGTCACCGGGGAGCTGTTTTTT
CASSDPRLVTGELFF
>.|TRBJ1-1|TRBV28|.
TGTGCCAGCAGTTTACCTAGAGGGCCGAACACTGAAGCTTTCTTT
CASSLPRGPNTEAFF
>.|TRBJ1-3|TRBV7-9|.
TGTGCCAGCAGCAAAATAATGACAGTCTCTGGAAACACCATATATTTT
CASSKIMTVSGNTIYF
>.|TRBJ1-2|TRBV11-3|.
TGTGCCAGCAGCTTGTCAGCTAACTATGGCTACACCTTC
CASSLSANYGYTF
>.|TRBJ1-2|TRBV27|TRBD1
TGTGCCAGCAGTTTGACAGGGTTCTACGACTATGGCTACACCTTC
CASSLTGFYDYGYTF
>.|TRBJ2-1|TRBV5-6|.
TGTGCCAGCAGCTTTTCGGGGGTCAATGAGCAGTTCTTC
CASSFSGVNEQFF
>.|TRBJ2-7|TRBV6-1|TRBD2
TGTGCCAGCAGTGAAGCTAGCGGGGGCACCTACGAGCAGTACTTC
CASSEASGGTYEQYF
>.|TRBJ2-5|TRBV19|.
TGTGCCAGTAGCCCCACAGGGTTCGAAGAGACCCAGTACTTC
CASSPTGFEETQYF
>once|TRBJ1-6|TRBV7-2|.
TGTGCCAGCAGCTTAAGGTTTTTTCGGGAGGTCAATACCAATTCACCCCTCCACTTT
CASSLRFFREVNTNSPLHF
>once|TRBJ1-1|TRBV11-1|TRBD1
TGTGCCAGCAGCCCGAGGACAGGGGTTAACACTGAAGCTTTCTTT
CASSPRTGVNTEAFF
>.|TRBJ1-2|TRBV5-6|TRBD1
TGTGCCAGCAGCTCGGGACAGGGGCCGGGGAGCTACACCTTC
CASSSGQGPGSYTF
>.|TRBJ2-1|TRBV4-2|TRBD2
TGTGCCAGCAGCCGGGGACTAGCGGAATATACTGGTAATGAGCAGTTCTTC
CASSRGLAEYTGNEQFF
>.|TRBJ1-1|TRBV2|TRBD1
TGTGCCACGTCTGGACAGGGGGCGAACACTGAAGCTTTCTTT
CATSGQGANTEAFF
>.|TRBJ1-5|TRBV15|TRBD1
TGTGCCACCGGGGACAGGGGTCAGCCCCAGCATTTT
CATGDRGQPQHF
>.|TRBJ1-1|TRBV28|TRBD1
TGTGCCAGCACCGGACAGGGGCGGATGAACACTGAAGCTTTCTTT
CASTGQGRMNTEAFF
>.|TRBJ1-5|TRBV9|.
TGTGCCAGCAGCGTAGAAGCAGGGCATAAGCCCCAGCATTTT
CASSVEAGHKPQHF
>once|TRBJ2-3|TRBV5-1|.
TGCGCCAGCAGCTTGGCCGGGGAGCGGATTTCCACAGATACGCAGTATTTT
CASSLAGERISTDTQYF
>.|TRBJ2-1|TRBV7-3|TRBD1
TGTGCCAGCAGCGCCCAGGGGGCCTACAATGAGCAGTTCTTC
CASSAQGAYNEQFF
>.|TRBJ2-1|TRBV15|.
TGTGCCACCAGCGGGGGACACTCCAGGGGCAATGAGCAGTTCTTC
CATSGGHSRGNEQFF
>.|TRBJ2-4|TRBV15|TRBD2
TGTGCCACCAGCAGCCTAGCGGGGACAAACATTCAGTACTTC
CATSSLAGTNIQYF
>few|TRBJ1-4|TRBV19|TRBD1
TGTGCCAGTAGCATGACAGGGAAGAATGAAAAACTGTTTTTT
CASSMTGKNEKLFF
>.|TRBJ1-4|TRBV6-5|.
TGTGCCAGCAGTGAACAGGGATCTAATGAAAAACTGTTTTTT
CASSEQGSNEKLFF
>.|TRBJ2-7|TRBV19|.
TGTGCCAGTAGTATCGGGACACATTACGAGCAGTACTTC
CASSIGTHYEQYF
>few|TRBJ1-2|TRBV19|.
TGTGCAGGGGGGGACTCCATCTATGGCTACACCTTC
CAGGDSIYGYTF
>.|TRBJ2-7|TRBV5-1|.
TGCGCCAGCAGCTCTGGGGACTTACTCTACGAGCAGTACTTC
CASSSGDLLYEQYF
>.|TRBJ2-5|TRBV27|.
TGTGCCAGCAGTTTAGGTTACGGGTCGGAGACCCAGTACTTC
CASSLGYGSETQYF
>.|TRBJ2-7|TRBV5-1|.
TGCGCCAGCAGCTTTTCGTCCCGGGGGGCTCCATACGAGCAGTACTTC
CASSFSSRGAPYEQYF
>.|TRBJ1-2|TRBV7-7|.
TGTGCCAGCAGCTTATCGGGGGGGCAGAGGGGCTACACCTTC
CASSLSGGQRGYTF
>.|TRBJ2-7|TRBV30|TRBD2
TGTGCCTGGAGTGAAAGCGGGAGCTTCTACGAGCAGTACTTC
CAWSESGSFYEQYF
>.|TRBJ2-7|TRBV4-2|.
TGTGCCAGCAGCCAAACTTTGGGGGGGCGGCCGGATAGTTACGAGCAGTACTTC
CASSQTLGGRPDSYEQYF
>.|TRBJ2-3|TRBV7-3|.
TGTGCCAGCAGCTTATATGCGGGGGCGAACACAGATACGCAGTATTTT
CASSLYAGANTDTQYF
>.|TRBJ2-7|TRBV1|.
TGCACCAGCAGTGTGGGGACTAGCGGGAGTGGCGAGCAGTACTTC
CTSSVGTSGSGEQYF
>.|TRBJ1-1|TRBV28|.
TGTGCCAGCAGTCGAGTTGAGGTTTTGCTCAGTATGAACACTGAAGCTTTCTTT
CASSRVEVLLSMNTEAFF
>few|TRBJ1-4|TRBV5-4|.
TGTGCCAGCAGCTCGGGATCAACTAATGAAAAACTGTTTTTT
CASSSGSTNEKLFF
>.|TRBJ2-3|TRBV10-2|.
TGCGCCAGCAGGGTGGAGGCGGGTAAAACGCAGTATTTT
CASRVEAGKTQYF
>.|TRBJ2-5|TRBV6-1|TRBD1
TGTGCCAGCAGTTGGACAGGGCAAGAGACCCAGTACTTC
CASSWTGQETQYF
>.|TRBJ1-5|TRBV10-3|.
TGTGCCATCAGAACAGGGTTGGGTCAGCCCCAGCATTTT
CAIRTGLGQPQHF
>.|TRBJ1-5|TRBV19|.
TGTGCCAGTAGTATGGGGGAGGCGAACAATCAGCCCCAGCATTTT
CASSMGEANNQPQHF
>.|TRBJ1-2|TRBV5-5|.
TGTGCCAGCAGCCAGGGGACGGGTTATGGCTACACCTTC
CASSQGTGYGYTF
>.|TRBJ1-5|TRBV30|TRBD1
TGTGCCTGGAGTGTAACAGGGGTGGGCCAGCCCCAGCATTTT
CAWSVTGVGQPQHF
>.|TRBJ2-2|TRBV9|TRBD2
TGTGCCAGCAGCGTCGGCACGGGGGGGCCCGGGGAGCTGTTTTTT
CASSVGTGGPGELFF